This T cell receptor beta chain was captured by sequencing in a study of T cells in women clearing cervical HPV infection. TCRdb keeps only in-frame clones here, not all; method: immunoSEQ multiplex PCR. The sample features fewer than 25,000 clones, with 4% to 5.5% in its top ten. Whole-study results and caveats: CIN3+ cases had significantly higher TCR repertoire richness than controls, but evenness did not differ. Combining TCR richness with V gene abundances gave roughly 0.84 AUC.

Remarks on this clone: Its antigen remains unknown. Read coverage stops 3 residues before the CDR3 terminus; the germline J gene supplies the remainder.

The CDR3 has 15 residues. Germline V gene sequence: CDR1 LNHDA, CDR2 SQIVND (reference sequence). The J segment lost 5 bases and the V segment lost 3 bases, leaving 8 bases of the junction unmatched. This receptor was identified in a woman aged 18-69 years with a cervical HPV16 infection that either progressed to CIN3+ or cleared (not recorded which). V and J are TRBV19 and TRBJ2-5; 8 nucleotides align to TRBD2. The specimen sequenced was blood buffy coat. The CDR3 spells CASSMERGGWETQYF. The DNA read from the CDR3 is TGTGCCAGTAGTATGGAACGGGGGGGCTGGGAGACC.